This TCR beta chain was identified during a study of T cells expressing NK-cell markers (dated by TCRdb to about 2020). Context from the whole study: In sorted CD3+CD56+NKG2C+, CD3+CD56+NKG2C- and CD3+CD56-NKG2C+ T-cell subsets from 8 or 9 donors, TCR beta-chain repertoires were profiled. Of the eight sequenced donors, seven were found to be HCMV-seropositive and one was found to be HCMV-seronegative. Randomly selected healthy volunteers, three men and five women, were used as the eight sequenced donors. Sequencing of the libraries produced 2 x 150 bp reads on Illumina HiSeq 2000/2500, MiSeq or NextSeq.

On this clonotype itself: This receptor's antigen is unknown.

Sequenced using an Illumina HiSeq 2000. The TCR beta cDNA libraries were made using 5'RACE template switching, a step that added both a universal primer site and unique molecular identifiers. cDNA synthesis was primed from the TCR beta constant segment, followed by two successive PCR amplification steps. The original methods were these. Reads were demultiplexed and grouped by UMI with MIGEC, and clonotypes were assembled and quantified with MiTCR. To remove erroneous sequences, TCR cDNA sequences were retained only when supported by two or more reads. Downstream repertoire analysis used the tcR package, and clonotypes were matched across fractions by CDR3 nucleotide sequence plus V segment. VDJmatch was used to annotate antigen specificity against VDJdb, with one amino acid substitution in CDR3 allowed. After the reads were reprocessed by TCRdb, one entry was made per CDR3 protein sequence, with no DNA. The V and J calls follow TCRdb's processing rather than the paper's. The sample's table lists a count of hundreds of thousands of distinct CDR3 sequences. The ten largest clones take up around 4.3% of the sample.

To determine HCMV serostatus, a commercial ELISA kit was used to detect HCMV-specific IgG in serum. Peripheral blood mononuclear cells were isolated from blood by Ficoll density gradient centrifugation. The CDR3 contains 12 residues, cysteine and phenylalanine counted. The coding DNA is unavailable. From a lookup of the germline V gene (reference sequence), CDR1 and CDR2 are DFQATT and SNEGSKA. The paper's findings and limits, for the study overall: Those dominant clonotypes were again the most abundant among CD3+CD56-NKG2C+ cells in a few donors, at about 25-60.1%. In over five donors, the dominant CD3+CD56+NKG2C+ clonotypes were among the top 10 CD8+ clonotypes and accounted for 1.0-7.0% of CD8+ T cells. It remained unclear whether the expanded NKG2C-expressing T cell clones were specific for HCMV antigens.

The sample consisted of blood T cells: a sorted CD56 or NKG2C T cell subset, CD4+ or CD8+ T cells, or bulk PBMC T cells (not recorded which). This TCR was sampled from a woman aged 18-70 years in good health. The sequence is built from TRBV20-1 and TRBJ2-7; TCRdb gives TRBD2 as the D gene, but with no DNA this cannot be confirmed. The CDR3 reads as follows: CSASRRVAGEYF.